This T cell receptor beta chain derives from a study of memory CD4+ T cells and cytomegalovirus serostatus. The assay was immunoSEQ multiplex PCR, and TCRdb's table has in-frame clones only and misses some. The data show about 64,000 clones, roughly three quarters seen once. Single viable CD3+CD4+CD8-CD45RO+ cells were sorted as the memory CD4+ T cells. Serostatus was set by detecting CMV pp150, pp28, p38, p52 IgG. CD4+ T cells were isolated by positive magnetic selection. The trim removed 0 bases at V and 1 base at J, leaving 3 bases unmatched. This CDR3 spans 16 amino acids. From germline, CDR1 is SGHVS and CDR2 FNYEAQ. Findings of the study overall: CD4+ memory repertoires contained about 40% of the roughly 160 reported CMV TCRbeta sequences.

As for this clone: What it binds is not known.

The sequencing input was memory CD4+ T cells from blood. The rearrangement uses TRBV7-6 and TRBJ2-3; 8 positions match TRBD2. The receptor comes from an adult in good health and CMV-seronegative. The CDR3 sequence is CASSLASGSRTDTQYF. CDR3 nucleotide sequence: TGTGCCAGCAGCTTAGCAAGCGGGAGCCGCACAGATACGCAGTATTTT.